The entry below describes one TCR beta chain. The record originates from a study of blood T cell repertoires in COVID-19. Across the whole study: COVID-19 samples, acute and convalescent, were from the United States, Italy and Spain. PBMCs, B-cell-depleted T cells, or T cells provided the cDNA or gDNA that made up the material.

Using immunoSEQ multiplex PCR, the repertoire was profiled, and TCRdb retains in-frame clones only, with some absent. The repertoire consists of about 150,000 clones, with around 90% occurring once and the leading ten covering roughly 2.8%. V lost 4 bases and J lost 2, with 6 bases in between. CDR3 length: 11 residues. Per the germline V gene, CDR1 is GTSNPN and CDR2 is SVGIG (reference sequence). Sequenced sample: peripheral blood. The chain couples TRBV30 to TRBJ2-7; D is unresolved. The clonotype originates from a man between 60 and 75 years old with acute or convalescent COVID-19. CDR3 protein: CAWMATYEQYF. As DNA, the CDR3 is TGTGCCTGGATGGCCACCTACGAGCAGTACTTC. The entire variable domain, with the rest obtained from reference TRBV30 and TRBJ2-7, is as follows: SQTIHQWPATLVQPVGSPLSLECTVEGTSNPNLYWYRQAAGRGLQLLFYSVGIGQISSEVPQNLSASRPQDRQFILSSKKLLLSDSGFYLCAWMATYEQYFGPGTRLTVT.